One TCR beta chain is described in this entry. Its antigen remains undetermined. No base quality information exists; no much larger clone differs at one position. The record originates from a study of immune characterization of retroperitoneal liposarcoma (dated by TCRdb to about 2019). The method behind the library was PCR. Sequencing relied on a NextSeq 500. The public reads were reanalyzed by TCRdb: fastp trimming at Q25, MiXCR alignment, in-frame beta chains only. Entries are consolidated by CDR3 protein sequence, retaining the most common genes and DNA. The sample table shows roughly 10,000 distinct CDR3 sequences, and roughly 20% are seen once. The ten largest make up around 9.3% of the sample. This TCR derives from a female donor with retroperitoneal liposarcoma. Sequencing was done on a sample of blood.

The bases read TGCGCCAGCAGCTTGGGGCTACGGAGCAATGAGCAGTTCTTC. Its protein is CASSLGLRSNEQFF. The rearranged chain carries TRBV5-1 and TRBJ2-1; no D segment can be confidently identified. The CDR3 goes from the cysteine to the phenylalanine over 14 residues. Just the 42-base CDR3 DNA is kept, in frame starting at base 1. CDR1 and CDR2 are read off the germline V gene as SGHRS and YFSETQ. Trimming takes 0 bases from V and 6 bases from J, and the germline ends sit 10 bases apart.